Below are 20 T cell receptor beta chains sequenced from a single sample in a study of cytomegalovirus exposure and HLA in healthy donors. TCRdb's copy holds only in-frame clones and misses some; the assay was immunoSEQ multiplex PCR. The sample has about 150,000 clones, around 89% seen once. Material: PBMCs. Source of these receptors: a woman in her 30s in good health and CMV-seropositive.

This chain joins TRBV7-2 and TRBJ2-7; TRBD1 matches at 8 bases. Trimming at V came to 5 bases and at J to 4 bases, leaving 13 bases not matched to a gene. This CDR3 region has 16 residues. CDR1 is SGHTA and CDR2 is FQGNSA in the germline V gene. The CDR3 DNA is TGTGCCAGCAGCCCGGCCGGGGCAGGGGGCGCGTACGAGCAGTACTTC. Translated, it gives CASSPAGAGGAYEQYF.

V gene TRBV19 combines with J gene TRBJ1-2, with 9 bases identical to TRBD1. The CDR3 extends over 17 amino acids. V dropped 2 bases and J dropped 4; count of bases not matched to a gene: 11. CDR1 LNHDA and CDR2 SQIVND come from the germline V gene (reference sequence). The CDR3: CASSIRDREVSGYGYTF. The CDR3 DNA is TGTGCCAGTAGTATACGGGACAGGGAGGTGTCAGGCTATGGCTACACCTTC.

The J gene is TRBJ2-1, the V gene TRBV15; perhaps TRBD1 as D (6 bases). The V end was cut by 3 bases, the J end by 7 bases, with 16 bases between. Germline loops: CDR1 LNHNV, CDR2 YYDKDF (reference sequence). The CDR3 is 15 amino acids. CDR3 bases: TGTGCCACCAGCAGTGACGGCAGGGGTCGAAATGAGCAGTTCTTC. This sequence encodes CATSSDGRGRNEQFF.

This clone has just one count. The chain carries TRBV5-1 and TRBJ2-1; the match to TRBD2 covers 11 bases. The CDR3 sequence is 16 residues long. Germline lookup yields CDR1 SGHRS and CDR2 YFSETQ. Trimming removed 7 bases from V and 5 bases from J; junction bases left unmatched: 11. CDR3 sequence: CASGLAGGGGHNEQFF. The CDR3 DNA is TGCGCCAGCGGCCTAGCGGGGGGCGGGGGCCACAATGAGCAGTTCTTC.

The chain links TRBV5-6 to TRBJ1-1; D is undetermined. The CDR3 loop spans 14 amino acids. The germline gives CDR1 SGHDT, CDR2 YYEEEE. V lost 2 bases and J lost 0, with 8 bases in between. The CDR3 region is CASSFPSMNTEAFF. CDR3 DNA sequence: TGTGCCAGCAGCTTCCCAAGCATGAACACTGAAGCTTTCTTT. Drawing the rest from reference TRBV5-6 and TRBJ1-1, the complete variable domain is DAGVTQSPTHLIKTRGQQVTLRCSPKSGHDTVSWYQQALGQGPQFIFQYYEEEERQRGNFPDRFSGHQFPNYSSELNVNALLLGDSALYLCASSFPSMNTEAFFGQGTRLTVV.

This clone appeared once. The V and J genes are TRBV25-1 and TRBJ2-5, with 7 bases lining up with TRBD2. The CDR3 totals 16 residues. Germline CDR1 reads MGHDK; CDR2 reads SYGVNS. V lost 2 bases, J lost 4 bases, and 10 bases stayed unmatched. The CDR3 DNA follows: TGTGCCAGCAGTGAAGGGTCCGGGGGGAGTCGAGAGACCCAGTACTTC. Encoded protein: CASSEGSGGSRETQYF.

CDR3 sequence (DNA): TGTGCCAGCAGCTCAGACCCCGGAGGGAACACTGAAGCTTTCTTT. This encodes CASSSDPGGNTEAFF. The rearrangement joins TRBV7-9 to TRBJ1-1; no clear D. The V and J ends lost 4 bases and 1 base respectively, with 13 bases between them. The germline V gene has CDR1 SEHNR and CDR2 FQNEAQ (reference sequence). The CDR3 extends over 15 amino acids.

The chain joins TRBV2 to TRBJ2-1, with 7 bases matching TRBD2. CDR1 is SNHLY and CDR2 is FYNNEI in the germline V gene. Trimming removed 7 bases from V and 0 bases from J; junction bases left unmatched: 6. This CDR3 spans 15 amino acids. This chain's CDR3 is CASTLRGSSYNEQFF. The DNA for the CDR3 is TGTGCCAGCACGTTGCGGGGGAGCTCCTACAATGAGCAGTTCTTC.

The chain has TRBV7-2 and TRBJ2-1; unclear D gene. The CDR3 length is 13 residues. The V end was cut by 1 base, the J end by 3 bases, with 4 bases between. The germline V gene encodes CDR1 SGHTA and CDR2 FQGNSA. CDR3 sequence reads: CASSLVRYNEQFF. The CDR3 region has the DNA TGTGCCAGCAGCTTAGTCCGCTACAATGAGCAGTTCTTC.

The rearrangement uses TRBV18 and TRBJ1-6, with unresolved D. The V end was cut by 6 bases, the J end by 10 bases, with 13 bases between. Germline V gene lookup returns CDR1 KGHSH and CDR2 LQKENI. The length of the CDR3 is 13 residues. The CDR3 is CASSLEGDSPLHF. CDR3 DNA sequence: TGTGCCAGCTCTCTGGAGGGAGACTCACCCCTCCACTTT.

V and J are TRBV6-6 and TRBJ2-5; the D is unclear. This CDR3 has 14 residues. CDR1 is MNHNY and CDR2 is SVGAGI in the germline V gene (reference sequence). V lost 0 bases to trimming and J lost 1 base, with 6 bases between them. The CDR3 sequence: CASSYSFSQETQYF. The CDR3 coding sequence is TGTGCCAGCAGTTACTCGTTCAGCCAAGAGACCCAGTACTTC.

The V and J genes are TRBV19 and TRBJ2-1, with TRBD2 matching 11 bases. CDR3 size: 14 residues. The V gene's germline CDR1 is LNHDA and CDR2 SQIVND (reference sequence). V trimming: 3 bases; J trimming: 5 bases; junction bases outside the gene matches: 0. The CDR3 DNA sequence: TGTGCCAGTAGTATGACTAGCGGGAACAATGAGCAGTTCTTC. Protein sequence: CASSMTSGNNEQFF.

This chain connects TRBV19 to TRBJ1-2; TRBD1 agrees at 7 bases. The germline V gene has CDR1 LNHDA and CDR2 SQIVND (reference sequence). With V trimmed by 5 bases and J by 4 bases, 4 bases remained unmatched. CDR3 size: 13 residues. The CDR3 is CASSGTVVYGYTF. The CDR3 DNA sequence: TGTGCCAGTAGTGGGACAGTTGTCTATGGCTACACCTTC.

The V and J genes are TRBV5-6 and TRBJ2-1; unclear D gene. This CDR3 spans 15 amino acids. Trimming pared 4 bases from V and 3 bases from J, leaving 14 bases between. Germline CDR1 SGHDT, CDR2 YYEEEE. The CDR3: CASSASVRSYNEQFF. In nucleotides, the CDR3 is TGTGCCAGCAGCGCGAGCGTTAGGAGCTACAATGAGCAGTTCTTC.

V is TRBV4-1 and J is TRBJ2-1, with D possibly matching TRBD2 (6 bases). CDR3 size: 18 residues. Looked up from germline, CDR1 is MGHRA and CDR2 is YSYEKL. Trimming pared 4 bases from V and 1 base from J, leaving 20 bases between. The CDR3 protein is CASSPRGGRGRSYNEQFF. The CDR3 coding sequence is TGCGCCAGCAGCCCCCGAGGTGGGCGGGGACGATCCTACAATGAGCAGTTCTTC.

This clone was found a few times. The gene calls are TRBV19 and TRBJ2-1; tentative D call: TRBD2 (6 bases). Deletions cut 10 bases from V and 6 bases from J, with 19 bases between. The germline gives CDR1 LNHDA, CDR2 SQIVND (reference sequence). The CDR3 is made up of 14 amino acids. CDR3 amino acids: CATTRGIRSNEQFF. CDR3 DNA: TGTGCCACCACGCGGGGTATCCGGAGCAATGAGCAGTTCTTC.

The V and J genes are TRBV5-4 and TRBJ2-7; D ambiguous. The length of the CDR3 is 12 residues. Between the trimmed V and J ends, which lost 5 bases and 6 bases, there was a span of 12 bases. CDR1 is SGHNT, CDR2 YYREEE, per germline (reference sequence). CDR3: CASSRDFGEQYF. In nucleotides, the CDR3 is TGTGCCAGCAGTCGAGATTTCGGCGAGCAGTACTTC.

This chain connects TRBV6-1 to TRBJ2-7; 7 nucleotides align to TRBD1. Looked up from germline, CDR1 is MNHNS and CDR2 is SASEGT. The CDR3 length is 13 residues. V lost 6 bases, J lost 5 bases, and 7 bases stayed unmatched. The CDR3 protein is CASRKGARDEQYF. The CDR3 DNA sequence: TGTGCCAGCAGGAAGGGGGCGCGGGACGAGCAGTACTTC.

The rearrangement links TRBV28 to TRBJ2-5; the match to TRBD2 covers 14 bases. The germline gives CDR1 MDHEN, CDR2 SYDVKM. CDR3 length: 17 amino acids. The ends lost 5 bases at V and 1 base at J; junction bases unmatched: 6. CDR3 DNA: TGTGCCAGCAGTGCGGGACTAGCGGGAGATTTCCAAGAGACCCAGTACTTC. The encoded protein is CASSAGLAGDFQETQYF. The full variable domain, in which reference TRBV28 and TRBJ2-5 provide the parts outside the CDR3, is DVKVTQSSRYLVKRTGEKVFLECVQDMDHENMFWYRQDPGLGLRLIYFSYDVKMKEKGDIPEGYSVSREKKERFSLILESASTNQTSMYLCASSAGLAGDFQETQYFGPGTRLLVL.

This sequence joins TRBV6-5 and TRBJ1-1; D is undetermined. V dropped 7 bases and J dropped 3 bases, with 15 bases sitting between them. The CDR3 is 14 residues long. Germline V gene lookup returns CDR1 MNHEY and CDR2 SVGAGI. CDR3 in amino acids: CASTNNGVYTEAFF. The CDR3 bases are TGTGCCAGCACCAATAACGGGGTCTACACTGAAGCTTTCTTT.